This T cell receptor (beta chain) was found in a study of T cell changes during pregnancy in multiple sclerosis. Germline values: CDR1 SGHVS, CDR2 FQNEAQ. This CDR3 is built from 17 residues. The ends lost 3 bases at V and 5 bases at J; junction bases unmatched: 12. Repertoires were generated with immunoSEQ multiplex PCR, while TCRdb's copy carries only in-frame clones and drops some. This sample carries approximately 28,000 clones, around 89% of them seen once, and the ten largest clones take about 5.8%. This TCR was recovered from a female donor with multiple sclerosis, enrolled in a pregnancy study. Sequenced material: CD8+ T cells from peripheral blood mononuclear cells, taken in the second trimester of pregnancy. The V gene is TRBV7-8, the J gene TRBJ2-3, with 9 bases lining up with TRBD2. CDR3 bases: TGTGCCAGCAGCTTCCCCCGCATTGTACTAGCGGGAGATACGCAGTATTTT. It translates to CASSFPRIVLAGDTQYF.